This T cell receptor beta chain emerged from a study of cytomegalovirus exposure and HLA in healthy donors. Study background: The 500 to 750 first-cohort repertoires and the 120 or so validation repertoires shared the same platform, a later analysis reported.

Remarks on this clone: Its specificity is unknown.

The V gene's germline CDR1 is SQVTM and CDR2 ANQGSEA. After removal of 7 bases from V and 1 base from J, the junction contained 5 bases not matched to a gene. The CDR3 covers 13 residues. Notes on the study in general: The authors listed approximately 150 TCR beta chains as cytomegalovirus-associated. Researchers reported that three CMV-associated chains were confirmed in vitro as CMV antigen-specific.

Method: immunoSEQ multiplex PCR; TCRdb's copy keeps in-frame clones and lacks some. Of 150,000 to 170,000 clones in the sample, 86% were seen once. The genes are TRBV29-1 and TRBJ1-1; 8 bases are shared with TRBD1. Sequenced: PBMCs. The clonotype comes from a man between 18 and 29 years old in good health and CMV-seropositive. For the CDR3, the DNA is TGCAGCGCCGGACAGGGAGGGAACACTGAAGCTTTCTTT. This sequence encodes CSAGQGGNTEAFF.